This T cell receptor beta chain was captured by sequencing in a study of CD8 T cells in ankylosing spondylitis. The study, taken as a whole, reports: A TCR beta motif made of fewer than 10 highly homologous variants seemed typical of ankylosing spondylitis blood. Within peripheral blood, clones linked to disease were CD8+ and relatively rare.

The V gene lost 9 bases and the J gene lost 2 bases, with 13 bases spanning the gap. The CDR3 length is 13 residues. The germline V gene encodes CDR1 SEHNR and CDR2 FQNEAQ (reference sequence). The authors made TCR beta libraries by quantitative 5'-RACE with molecular barcodes. TCRdb fed the 5' RACE reads into MiXCR, producing one record per CDR3 protein. The data hold fewer than 550,000 distinct CDR3 sequences, with about 5.7% observed a single time. At least ten counts were recorded for this clonotype. Its cognate antigen is unknown. The clonotype originates from a male donor with ankylosing spondylitis. This chain connects TRBV7-9 to TRBJ1-1, with D hard to call. Sequences were obtained from blood, either unsorted or a sorted T cell fraction (not recorded which). DNA of the CDR3: TGTGCCAGTTATACAGAGTTTAACACTGAAGCTTTCTTT. Its protein product is CASYTEFNTEAFF.